The rows below give T cell receptor beta chains drawn from one sample of a study of response to subunit inactivated influenza vaccine. Using its own MiXCR run on the RT-PCR reads, TCRdb lists one record per CDR3 protein. The sample has around 580,000 distinct CDR3 sequences; over 9.5% are singletons. Here the sequenced sample was PBMCs from blood, taken on the day of vaccination. These TCRs come from a man aged 45-60 years who received an inactivated influenza vaccine. Both conserved end residues are part of each CDR3. The D gene is left open where the match is weak. Not every row has a clone size; where given, it reads once, few, many or a size class.

clone size: .; V gene: TRBV9; D gene: .; J gene: TRBJ2-5; CDR3 DNA: TGTGCCAGCAGCGTAGACCAGACCCTGCGGGAGACCCAGTACTTC; CDR3 protein: CASSVDQTLRETQYF
clone size: few; V gene: TRBV10-3; D gene: .; J gene: TRBJ1-3; CDR3 DNA: TGTGCCATCCAGGGTTCTGGAAACACCATATATTTT; CDR3 protein: CAIQGSGNTIYF
clone size: many; V gene: TRBV4-2; D gene: .; J gene: TRBJ1-3; CDR3 DNA: TGTGCCAGCAGCCAAGATCTGTTTCCCCGCAGAAATTCTGGAAACACCATATATTTT; CDR3 protein: CASSQDLFPRRNSGNTIYF
clone size: .; V gene: TRBV28; D gene: .; J gene: TRBJ1-4; CDR3 DNA: TGTGCCAGCAGCCTCGGGGGGCACGGGGAAAAACTGTTTTTT; CDR3 protein: CASSLGGHGEKLFF
clone size: .; V gene: TRBV20-1; D gene: TRBD1; J gene: TRBJ2-7; CDR3 DNA: TGCAGTGTGCAGGGGGTCAACGAGCAGTACTTC; CDR3 protein: CSVQGVNEQYF
clone size: many; V gene: TRBV12-3/TRBV12-4; D gene: TRBD1; J gene: TRBJ2-2; CDR3 DNA: TGTGCCAACCTTATGGGACAGGGAAACACCGGGGAGCTGTTTTTT; CDR3 protein: CANLMGQGNTGELFF
clone size: .; V gene: TRBV11-2; D gene: .; J gene: TRBJ2-5; CDR3 DNA: TGTGCCAGCAGCTTAGATTGGTCAGTCCAAGAGACCCAGTACTTC; CDR3 protein: CASSLDWSVQETQYF
clone size: .; V gene: TRBV10-2; D gene: TRBD2; J gene: TRBJ2-2; CDR3 DNA: TGCGCCAGCAGTGAGCGGGTAGCGGGGTCCACCGGGGAGCTGTTTTTT; CDR3 protein: CASSERVAGSTGELFF
clone size: .; V gene: TRBV7-8; D gene: .; J gene: TRBJ1-4; CDR3 DNA: TGTGCCAGCAGCCCGTGGACAGAGTTGTTGGCAACTAATGAAAAACTGTTTTTT; CDR3 protein: CASSPWTELLATNEKLFF
clone size: many; V gene: TRBV12-3/TRBV12-4; D gene: TRBD2; J gene: TRBJ2-1; CDR3 DNA: TGTGCCAGCAGGCCGGGACTAGCGGGGGCCAATGAGCAGTTCTTC; CDR3 protein: CASRPGLAGANEQFF
clone size: .; V gene: TRBV5-5; D gene: .; J gene: TRBJ2-5; CDR3 DNA: TGTGCCAGCAGCCCTTGGTCGACCCACGGGGAGACCCAGTACTTC; CDR3 protein: CASSPWSTHGETQYF
clone size: many; V gene: TRBV7-9; D gene: .; J gene: TRBJ1-1; CDR3 DNA: TGTGCCAGCAGCCTCAGAGCGTGGCCATCGGACACTGAAGCTTTCTTT; CDR3 protein: CASSLRAWPSDTEAFF
clone size: few; V gene: TRBV9; D gene: .; J gene: TRBJ1-1; CDR3 DNA: TGTGCCAGCAGCCCTCCGGGAGGATTAGAAGCTTTCTTT; CDR3 protein: CASSPPGGLEAFF
clone size: few; V gene: TRBV9; D gene: TRBD1; J gene: TRBJ2-2; CDR3 DNA: TGTGCCAGCAGCGTACACAGTAAGCTTTCCGGTACAGGGGCCTTGAACACCGGGGAGCTGTTTTTT; CDR3 protein: CASSVHSKLSGTGALNTGELFF
clone size: .; V gene: TRBV4-3; D gene: TRBD1; J gene: TRBJ2-5; CDR3 DNA: TGCGCCAGCAGCCAAGAATCAGGGACAGGGGGACAGACCCAGTACTTC; CDR3 protein: CASSQESGTGGQTQYF
clone size: .; V gene: TRBV20-1; D gene: .; J gene: TRBJ1-1; CDR3 DNA: TGCAGTGCTAGAGTTGGTCCGGGCCGTAGCACTGAAGCTTTCTTT; CDR3 protein: CSARVGPGRSTEAFF